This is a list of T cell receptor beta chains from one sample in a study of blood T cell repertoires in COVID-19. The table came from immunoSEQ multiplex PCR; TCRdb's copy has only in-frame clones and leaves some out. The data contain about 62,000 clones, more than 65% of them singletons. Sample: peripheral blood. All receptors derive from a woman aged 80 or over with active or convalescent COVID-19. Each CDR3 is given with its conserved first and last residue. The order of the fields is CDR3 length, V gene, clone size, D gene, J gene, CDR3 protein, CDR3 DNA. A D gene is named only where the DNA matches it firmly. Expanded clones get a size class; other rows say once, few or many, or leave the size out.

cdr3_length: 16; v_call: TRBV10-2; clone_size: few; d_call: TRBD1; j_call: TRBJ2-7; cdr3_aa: CASSGDRGLNLYEQYF; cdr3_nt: TGCGCCAGCAGTGGGGACAGGGGGCTTAACCTCTACGAGCAGTACTTC
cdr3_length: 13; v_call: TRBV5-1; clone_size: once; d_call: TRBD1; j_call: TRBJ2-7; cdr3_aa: CASSPRGPGEQYF; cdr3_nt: TGCGCCAGCAGCCCCAGGGGGCCGGGTGAGCAGTACTTC
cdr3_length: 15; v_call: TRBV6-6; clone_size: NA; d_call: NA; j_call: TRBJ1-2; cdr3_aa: CASSGRAGANYGYTF; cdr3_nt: TGTGCCAGCAGTGGGCGGGCGGGGGCTAACTATGGCTACACCTTC
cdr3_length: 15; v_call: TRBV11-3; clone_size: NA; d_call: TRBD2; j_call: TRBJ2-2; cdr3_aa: CASNRLAPNTGELFF; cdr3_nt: TGTGCCAGCAATAGACTAGCGCCGAACACCGGGGAGCTGTTTTTT
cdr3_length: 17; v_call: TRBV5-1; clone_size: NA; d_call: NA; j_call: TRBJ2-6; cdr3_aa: CASSLPQGFSGANVLTF; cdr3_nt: TGCGCCAGCAGCTTGCCACAGGGCTTCTCTGGGGCCAACGTCCTGACTTTC
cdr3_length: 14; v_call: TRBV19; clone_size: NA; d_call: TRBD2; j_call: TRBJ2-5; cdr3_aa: CASNSGGAPETQYF; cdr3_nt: TGTGCCAGTAATAGCGGGGGGGCCCCAGAGACCCAGTACTTC
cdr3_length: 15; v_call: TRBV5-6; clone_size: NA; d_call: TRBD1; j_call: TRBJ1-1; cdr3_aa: CASSGDRGGRAEAFF; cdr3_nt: TGTGCCAGCAGCGGGGACAGGGGAGGAAGGGCTGAAGCTTTCTTT
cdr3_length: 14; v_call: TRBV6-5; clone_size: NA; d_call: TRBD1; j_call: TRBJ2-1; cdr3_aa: CASKTPGQNNEQFF; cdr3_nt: TGTGCCTCTAAAACTCCGGGACAGAACAATGAGCAGTTCTTC
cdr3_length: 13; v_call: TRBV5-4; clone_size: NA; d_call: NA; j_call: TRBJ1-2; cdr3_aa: CASSLKGDEGYTF; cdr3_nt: TGTGCCAGCAGCTTGAAGGGGGATGAGGGCTACACCTTC
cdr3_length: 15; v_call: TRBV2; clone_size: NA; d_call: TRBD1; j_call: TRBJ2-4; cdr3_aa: CASSMYGTGGNIQYF; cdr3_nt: TGTGCCAGCAGTATGTATGGGACAGGGGGGAACATTCAGTACTTC
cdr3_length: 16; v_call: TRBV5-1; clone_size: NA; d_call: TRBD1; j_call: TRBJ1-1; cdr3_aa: CASSLGQGNMNTEAFF; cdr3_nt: TGCGCCAGCAGCTTGGGACAGGGAAACATGAACACTGAAGCTTTCTTT
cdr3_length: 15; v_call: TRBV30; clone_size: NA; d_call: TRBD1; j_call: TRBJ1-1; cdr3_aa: CAWGTTGVRDTEAFF; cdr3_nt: TGTGCCTGGGGAACGACAGGGGTAAGGGACACTGAAGCTTTCTTT
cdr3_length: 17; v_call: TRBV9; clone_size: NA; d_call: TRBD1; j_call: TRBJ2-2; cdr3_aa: CASSGPRDRGPTGELFF; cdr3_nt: TGTGCCAGCAGCGGTCCTAGGGACAGGGGGCCCACCGGGGAGCTGTTTTTT
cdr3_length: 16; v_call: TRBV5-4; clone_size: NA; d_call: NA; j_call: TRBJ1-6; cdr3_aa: CASSLELGRLESPLHF; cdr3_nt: TGTGCCAGCAGCTTGGAGCTGGGGCGTCTGGAGTCTCCCCTCCACTTT
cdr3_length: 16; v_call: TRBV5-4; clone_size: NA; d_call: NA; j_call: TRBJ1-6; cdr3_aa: CASSLDGSRVNSPLHF; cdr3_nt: TGTGCCAGCAGCTTGGATGGCTCCAGGGTGAATTCACCCCTCCACTTT
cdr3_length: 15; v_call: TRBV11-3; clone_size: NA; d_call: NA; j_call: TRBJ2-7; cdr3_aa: CASSLDSRGTYEQYF; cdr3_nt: TGTGCCAGCAGCTTAGATAGCCGAGGTACCTACGAGCAGTACTTC
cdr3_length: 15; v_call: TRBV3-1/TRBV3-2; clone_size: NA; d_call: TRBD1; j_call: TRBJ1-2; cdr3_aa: CASSQRGRVNYGYTF; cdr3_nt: TGTGCCAGCAGTCAAAGGGGGCGAGTTAACTATGGCTACACCTTC
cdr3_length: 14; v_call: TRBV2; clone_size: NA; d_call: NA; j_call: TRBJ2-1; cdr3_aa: CASSENDPGNEQFF; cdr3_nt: TGTGCCAGCAGTGAAAACGATCCCGGGAATGAGCAGTTCTTC
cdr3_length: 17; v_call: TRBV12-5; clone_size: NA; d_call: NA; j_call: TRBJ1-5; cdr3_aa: CASGLVRAGIGNQPQHF; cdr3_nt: TGTGCTAGTGGTTTGGTACGAGCGGGGATTGGCAATCAGCCCCAGCATTTT
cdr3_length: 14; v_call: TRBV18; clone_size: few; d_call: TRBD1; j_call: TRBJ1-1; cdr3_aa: CASSPPGRGTEAFF; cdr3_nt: TGTGCCAGCTCACCACCCGGCAGGGGGACTGAAGCTTTCTTT
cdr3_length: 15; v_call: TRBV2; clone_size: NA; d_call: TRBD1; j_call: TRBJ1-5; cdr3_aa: CASSERRGLNQPQHF; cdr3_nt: TGTGCCAGCAGTGAACGAAGGGGGCTGAATCAGCCCCAGCATTTT
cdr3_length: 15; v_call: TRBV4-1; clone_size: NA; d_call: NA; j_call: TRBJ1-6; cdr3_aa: CASSQGPRLGSPLHF; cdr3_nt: TGCGCCAGCAGCCAAGGGCCCCGACTAGGTTCACCCCTCCACTTT
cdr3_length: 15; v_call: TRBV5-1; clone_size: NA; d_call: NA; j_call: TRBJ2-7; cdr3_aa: CASSLGTEISYEQYF; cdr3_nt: TGCGCCAGCAGCTTGGGTACAGAAATCTCCTACGAGCAGTACTTC
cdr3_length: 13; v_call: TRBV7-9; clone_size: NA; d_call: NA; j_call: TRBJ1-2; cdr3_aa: CASSLIRGNGYTF; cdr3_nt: TGTGCCAGCAGCTTAATACGGGGGAATGGCTACACCTTC
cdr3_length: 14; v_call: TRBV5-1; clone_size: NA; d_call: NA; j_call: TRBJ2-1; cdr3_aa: CASSTGGSYNEQFF; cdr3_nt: TGCGCCAGCAGCACCGGGGGCTCCTACAATGAGCAGTTCTTC
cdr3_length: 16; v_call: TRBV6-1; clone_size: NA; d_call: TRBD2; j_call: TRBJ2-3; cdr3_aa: CASSEGLAGVSDTQYF; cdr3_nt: TGTGCCAGCAGTGAAGGACTAGCGGGGGTATCGGATACGCAGTATTTT
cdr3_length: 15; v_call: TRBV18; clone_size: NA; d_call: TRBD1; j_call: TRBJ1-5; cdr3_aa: CASSPDRVGDQPQHF; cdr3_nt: TGTGCCAGCTCACCCGACAGGGTAGGAGATCAGCCCCAGCATTTT
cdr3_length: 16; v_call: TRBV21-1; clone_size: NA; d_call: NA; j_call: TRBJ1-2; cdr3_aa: CASSDRQGQLSNGYTF; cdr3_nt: TGTGCCAGCAGCGACCGACAGGGACAGTTGTCCAATGGCTACACCTTC
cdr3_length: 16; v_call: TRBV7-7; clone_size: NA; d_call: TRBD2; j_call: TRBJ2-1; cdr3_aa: CASSLVAGGTKDEQFF; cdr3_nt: TGTGCTAGCAGCTTAGTAGCGGGGGGTACCAAAGATGAGCAGTTCTTC
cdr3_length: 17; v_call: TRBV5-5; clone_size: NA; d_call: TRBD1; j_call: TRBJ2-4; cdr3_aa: CASSLVPWVGTGNIQYF; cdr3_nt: TGTGCCAGCAGCTTGGTCCCCTGGGTCGGGACAGGGAACATTCAGTACTTC
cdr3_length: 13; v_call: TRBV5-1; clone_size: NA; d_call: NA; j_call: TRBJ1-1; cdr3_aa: CASSLDIGGEAFF; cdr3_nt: TGCGCCAGCAGCTTGGATATCGGGGGAGAAGCTTTCTTT
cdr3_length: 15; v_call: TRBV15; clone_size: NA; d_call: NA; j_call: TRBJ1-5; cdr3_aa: CATSVRGGPGQPQHF; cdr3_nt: TGTGCCACCAGCGTCAGGGGCGGACCGGGGCAGCCCCAGCATTTT
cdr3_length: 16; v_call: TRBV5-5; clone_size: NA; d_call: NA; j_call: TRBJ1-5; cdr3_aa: CASSSGPPRSNQPQHF; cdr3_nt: TGTGCCAGCAGCTCAGGCCCACCTCGTAGCAATCAGCCCCAGCATTTT
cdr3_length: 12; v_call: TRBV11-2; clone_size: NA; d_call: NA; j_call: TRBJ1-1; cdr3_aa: CASSLGSGKAFF; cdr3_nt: TGTGCCAGCAGCTTAGGTTCAGGCAAAGCTTTCTTT
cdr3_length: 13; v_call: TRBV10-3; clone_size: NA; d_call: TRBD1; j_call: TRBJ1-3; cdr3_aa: CAIRGQTGNTIYF; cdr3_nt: TGTGCCATCAGGGGACAGACTGGAAACACCATATATTTT
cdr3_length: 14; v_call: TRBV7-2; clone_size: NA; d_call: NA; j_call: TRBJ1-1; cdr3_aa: CASSALKGRTEAFF; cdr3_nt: TGTGCCAGCAGCGCCCTAAAGGGGAGGACTGAAGCTTTCTTT
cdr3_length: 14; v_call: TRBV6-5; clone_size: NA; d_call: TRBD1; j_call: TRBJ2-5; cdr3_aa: CASTTPDRGETQYF; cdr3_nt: TGTGCCAGCACTACCCCGGACAGGGGCGAGACCCAGTACTTC
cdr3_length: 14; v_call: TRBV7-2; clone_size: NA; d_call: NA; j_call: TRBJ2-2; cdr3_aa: CASSPYSRAGELFF; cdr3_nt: TGTGCCAGCAGCCCCTACAGCAGGGCCGGGGAGCTGTTTTTT
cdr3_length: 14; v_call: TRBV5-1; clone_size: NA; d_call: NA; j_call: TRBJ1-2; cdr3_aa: CASSLDRQGGGYTF; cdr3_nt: TGCGCCAGCAGCTTGGATCGGCAGGGTGGCGGCTACACCTTC
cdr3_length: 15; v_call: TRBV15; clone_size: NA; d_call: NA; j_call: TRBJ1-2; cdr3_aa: CATSRGQVTLGGYTF; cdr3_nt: TGTGCCACCAGCAGAGGACAGGTTACCTTGGGGGGCTACACCTTC